The clone carrying this T cell receptor beta chain was seen ten or more times. Each CDR3 protein is one row after TCRdb ran MiXCR on the 5' RACE reads. The sample comprises 600,000 to 850,000 distinct CDR3 sequences, around a sixth of which are singletons, and approximately 14% rests with the top ten. This sample was taken from a study of identical twins. The CDR3 contains 12 residues. The V end was cut by 4 bases, the J end by 6 bases, with 10 bases between. Germline V lookup: CDR1 LGHDT, CDR2 YNNKEL (reference sequence). Every donor was a healthy Caucasian. These records were also assigned to another study, of T cells expressing NK-cell markers. Per that paper: Seven of the eight sequenced donors were classified as HCMV-seropositive, and one was classified as seronegative. Anti-gamma-delta TCR antibody use in several experiments restricted sorting to alpha-beta TCR T cells. Unclear, still, was the HCMV specificity of the expanded NKG2C+ T cell clones.

The sequence came from a young woman in good health. The chain recombines TRBV3-1 with TRBJ2-7; no firm D call. Sequenced: PBMCs. The CDR3 DNA is TGTGCCAGCAGCCTTCTCGGGCGCGAGCAGTACTTC. It encodes CASSLLGREQYF.